This TCR beta chain came from a study of Ad26.COV2.S vaccination and SARS-CoV-2 variants. As for the study in general: Ad26.COV2.S shots went into the muscle once or twice, 56 days apart.

Regarding treatment: about 20 received Ad26.COV2.S at low or high dose, single or two shots; roughly 5 received placebo; per-sample allocation not given. On day 63 after the first injection, vaccine and placebo recipients gave samples. Vaccination employed an Ad26 vector expressing the Wuhan-strain SARS-CoV-2 spike. The CDR3 is made up of 15 amino acids. The ends were cut back, 0 bases at V and 1 base at J, with 6 bases in the middle. The V gene's germline CDR1 is KGHSH and CDR2 LQKENI. The method was immunoSEQ multiplex PCR; TCRdb's version includes in-frame clones alone and lacks a portion of them. The sample lists 350,000 to 500,000 clones; 85% to 90% were seen once. In the case of this clone: Antigen unknown.

Study observations and caveats: There was reportedly substantial breadth in spike-specific CD8+ and CD4+ T cell responses after vaccination. The TCR breadth and depth analyses may have understated or missed part of the total T cell responses.

The starting material was peripheral blood, obtained in a trial of Ad26.COV2.S vaccine versus placebo. V usage is TRBV18 and J usage is TRBJ2-2, with D unresolved. This TCR was recovered from a person between 18 and 60 years old who received the Ad26.COV2.S COVID-19 vaccine or a placebo. The CDR3, as DNA: TGTGCCAGCTCACCACCGGGTGGGAACACCGGGGAGCTGTTTTTT. It translates to CASSPPGGNTGELFF.